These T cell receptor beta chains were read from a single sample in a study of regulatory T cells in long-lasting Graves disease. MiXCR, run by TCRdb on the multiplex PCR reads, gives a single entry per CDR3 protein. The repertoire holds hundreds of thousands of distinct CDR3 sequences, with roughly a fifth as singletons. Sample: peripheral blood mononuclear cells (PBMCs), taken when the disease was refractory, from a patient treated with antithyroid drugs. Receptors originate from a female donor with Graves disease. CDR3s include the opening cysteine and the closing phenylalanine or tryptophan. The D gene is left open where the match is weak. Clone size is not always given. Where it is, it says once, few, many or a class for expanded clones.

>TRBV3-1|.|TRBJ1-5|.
TGTGCCAGCAGCCAGGGGACGACAGGCAATCAGCCCCAGCATTTT
CASSQGTTGNQPQHF
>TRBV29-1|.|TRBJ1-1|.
TGCAGCGCCGAAGACAGCCTGAACACTGAAGCTTTCTTT
CSAEDSLNTEAFF
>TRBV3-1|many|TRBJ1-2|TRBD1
TGTGCCAGCAGCCAAGAGGGACAGATGTATGGCTACACCTTC
CASSQEGQMYGYTF
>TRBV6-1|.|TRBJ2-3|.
TGTGCCAGCACCTTGACTCATAGCACAGATACGCAGTATTTT
CASTLTHSTDTQYF
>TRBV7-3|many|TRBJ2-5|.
TGTGCCAGCAGATCAAGCGGGTCGGGGACCCAGTACTTC
CASRSSGSGTQYF
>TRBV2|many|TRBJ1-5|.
TGTGCCAGCAGTGTAGTGGAGACGGGCAATCAGCCCCAGCATTTT
CASSVVETGNQPQHF
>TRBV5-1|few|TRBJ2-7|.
TGCGCCAGCAGCTTCACAGGGGACTACTACGAGCAGTACTTC
CASSFTGDYYEQYF
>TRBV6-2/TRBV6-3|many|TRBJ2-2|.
TGTGCCAGCAGTTACGGTGGACTAACCGGGGAGCTGTTTTTT
CASSYGGLTGELFF
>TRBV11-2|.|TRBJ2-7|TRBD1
TGCGCCAGCAGCTTAGCCTTGGGACAGGTTCTACCCCACGAGCAGTACTTC
CASSLALGQVLPHEQYF
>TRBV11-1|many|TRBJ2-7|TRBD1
TGTGCCAGCAGCTTAGGGACAGGGAATTCTGACGAGCAGTACTTC
CASSLGTGNSDEQYF